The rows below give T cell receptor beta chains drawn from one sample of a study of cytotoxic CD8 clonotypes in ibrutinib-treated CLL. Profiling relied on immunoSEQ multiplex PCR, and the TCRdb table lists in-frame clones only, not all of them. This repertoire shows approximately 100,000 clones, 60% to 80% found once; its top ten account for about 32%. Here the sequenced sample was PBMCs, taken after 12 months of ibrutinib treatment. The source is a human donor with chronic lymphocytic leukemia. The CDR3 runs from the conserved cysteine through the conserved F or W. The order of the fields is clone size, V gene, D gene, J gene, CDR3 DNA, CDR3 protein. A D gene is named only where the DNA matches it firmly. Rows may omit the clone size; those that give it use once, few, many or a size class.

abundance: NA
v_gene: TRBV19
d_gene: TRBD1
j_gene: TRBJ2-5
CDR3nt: TGTGCCAGTAGTACCCTACGGACAGGGGGCGGGGAGACCCAGTACTTC
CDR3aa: CASSTLRTGGGETQYF

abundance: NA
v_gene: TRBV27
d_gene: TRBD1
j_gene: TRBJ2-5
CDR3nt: TGTGCCAGCAGTCCCAGGGACAGGGGGCTCGGGGAGACCCAGTACTTC
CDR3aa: CASSPRDRGLGETQYF

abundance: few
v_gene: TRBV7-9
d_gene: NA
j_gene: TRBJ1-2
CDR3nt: TGTGCCAGCAGGGGGGATGTTGGCTACACCTTC
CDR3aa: CASRGDVGYTF

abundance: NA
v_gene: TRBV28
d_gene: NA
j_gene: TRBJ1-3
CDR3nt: TGTGCCACCACGCCCCCGCGCGGCTCCGCATGGGGAAACACCATATATTTT
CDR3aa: CATTPPRGSAWGNTIYF

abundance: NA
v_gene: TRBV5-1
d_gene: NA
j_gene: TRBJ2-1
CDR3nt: TGCGCCAGCAGCTTGGCTACCGGAACCCAAAGCTCCTACAATGAGCAGTTCTTC
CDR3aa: CASSLATGTQSSYNEQFF

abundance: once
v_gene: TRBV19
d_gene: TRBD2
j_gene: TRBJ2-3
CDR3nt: TGTGCCAGTAGCCGGCGGGGGGTAGGGACAGATACGCAGTATTTT
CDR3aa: CASSRRGVGTDTQYF

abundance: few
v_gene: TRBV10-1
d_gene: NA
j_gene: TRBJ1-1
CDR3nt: TGCGCCAGCAGTGGGACCCGACCATTTTACACTGAAGCTTTCTTT
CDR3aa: CASSGTRPFYTEAFF

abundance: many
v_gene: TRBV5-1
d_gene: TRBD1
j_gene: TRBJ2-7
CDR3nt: TGCGCCAGCAGCTTGGAAGGACAGGGTTACGAGCAGTACTTC
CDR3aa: CASSLEGQGYEQYF

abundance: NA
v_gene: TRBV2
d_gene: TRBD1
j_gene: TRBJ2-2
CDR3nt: TGTGCCAGCATCGTGGACAGGGGCGGCACCGGGGAGCTGTTTTTT
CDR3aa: CASIVDRGGTGELFF

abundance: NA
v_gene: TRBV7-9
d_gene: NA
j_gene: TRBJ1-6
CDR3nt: TGTGCCAGCAGCTTGGATGGAGGTCCCCTCCACTTT
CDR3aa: CASSLDGGPLHF

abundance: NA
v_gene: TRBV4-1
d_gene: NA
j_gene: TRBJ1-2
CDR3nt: TGCGCCAGCAGCCAAGATCGAGGGCCCTATGGCTACACCTTC
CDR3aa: CASSQDRGPYGYTF

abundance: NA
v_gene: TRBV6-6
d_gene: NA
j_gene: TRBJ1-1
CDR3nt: TGTGCCAGCAGACCAGGGCTGACTGAAGCTTTCTTT
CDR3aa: CASRPGLTEAFF

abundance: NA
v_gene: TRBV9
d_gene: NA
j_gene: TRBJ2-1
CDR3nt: TGTGCCAGCAGCGTAGGGGACACGTACAATGAGCAGTTCTTC
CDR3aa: CASSVGDTYNEQFF

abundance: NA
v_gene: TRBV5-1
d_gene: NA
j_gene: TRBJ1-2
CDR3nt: TGCGCCAGCAGCTTTTATGGGCCCCAAAGGGATGGCTACACCTTC
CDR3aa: CASSFYGPQRDGYTF

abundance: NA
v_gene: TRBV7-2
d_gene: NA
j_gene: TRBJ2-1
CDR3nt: TGTGCCAGCTCCCCGGCCGACCAAAGCTACAATGAGCAGTTCTTC
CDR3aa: CASSPADQSYNEQFF

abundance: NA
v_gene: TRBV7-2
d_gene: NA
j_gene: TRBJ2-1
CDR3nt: TGTGCCAGCAGACAAACCCGGGGGATTCGTGAGCAGTTCTTC
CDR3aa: CASRQTRGIREQFF

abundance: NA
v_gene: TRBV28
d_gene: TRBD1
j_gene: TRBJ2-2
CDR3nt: TGTGCCAGCAGTTTTACAGGGGGCAGGGCGAACACCGGGGAGCTGTTTTTT
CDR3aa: CASSFTGGRANTGELFF

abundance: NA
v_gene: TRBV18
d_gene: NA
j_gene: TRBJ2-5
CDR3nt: TGTGCCAGCTCACCGTCACCCCAAGAGACCCAGTACTTC
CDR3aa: CASSPSPQETQYF

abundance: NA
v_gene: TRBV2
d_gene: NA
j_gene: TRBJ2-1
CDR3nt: TGTGCCAGCAGTAGACAGTATGAGCAGTTCTTC
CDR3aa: CASSRQYEQFF

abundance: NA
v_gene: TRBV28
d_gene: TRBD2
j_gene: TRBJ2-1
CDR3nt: TGTGCCAGCAGTTCCCTTAGCGGGGGGGCCTACAATGAGCAGTTCTTC
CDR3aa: CASSSLSGGAYNEQFF

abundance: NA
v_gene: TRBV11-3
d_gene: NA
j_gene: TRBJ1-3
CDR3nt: TGTGCCAGCAGCCTGAGACGGGCCTCTGGAAACACCATATATTTT
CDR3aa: CASSLRRASGNTIYF

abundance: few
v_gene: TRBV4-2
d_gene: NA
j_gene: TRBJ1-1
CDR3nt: TGTGCCAGCAGCTTGGGGCCTGAAGCTTTCTTT
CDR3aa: CASSLGPEAFF

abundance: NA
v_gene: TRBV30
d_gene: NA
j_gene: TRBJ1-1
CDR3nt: TGTGCCTGGAGTGTAAAGGGTACTGAAGCTTTCTTT
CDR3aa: CAWSVKGTEAFF

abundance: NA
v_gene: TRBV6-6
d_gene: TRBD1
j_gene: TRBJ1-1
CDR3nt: TGTGCCAGCAGCTACGGACAGGGAGGTACTGAAGCTTTCTTT
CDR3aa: CASSYGQGGTEAFF

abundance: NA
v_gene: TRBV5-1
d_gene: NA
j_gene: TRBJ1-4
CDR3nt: TGCGCCAGCAGCTTGGTAGGGGCCGAGAATGAAAAACTGTTTTTT
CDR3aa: CASSLVGAENEKLFF

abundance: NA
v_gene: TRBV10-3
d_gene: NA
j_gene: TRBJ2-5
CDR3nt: TGTGCCATCAGTCGGACGGATAACCAAGAGACCCAGTACTTC
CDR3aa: CAISRTDNQETQYF

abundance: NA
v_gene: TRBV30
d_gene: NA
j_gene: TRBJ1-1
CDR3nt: TGTGCCTGGGCGAGGGGAGGGGTGGTCACTGAAGCTTTCTTT
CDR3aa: CAWARGGVVTEAFF

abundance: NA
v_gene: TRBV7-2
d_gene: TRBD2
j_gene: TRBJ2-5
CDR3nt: TGTGCCAGCAGCTTATTAGAGCGGGGTGTGACCCAGTACTTC
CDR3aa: CASSLLERGVTQYF

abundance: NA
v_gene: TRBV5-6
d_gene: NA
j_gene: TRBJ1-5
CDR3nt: TGTGCCAGCAGCTCCGAACAGCGGCCTCAGCCCCAGCATTTT
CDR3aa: CASSSEQRPQPQHF

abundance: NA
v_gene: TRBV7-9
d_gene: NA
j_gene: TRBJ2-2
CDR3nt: TGTGCCAGCAGCGTATCACGATCCGACGGGGAGCTGTTTTTT
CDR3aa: CASSVSRSDGELFF

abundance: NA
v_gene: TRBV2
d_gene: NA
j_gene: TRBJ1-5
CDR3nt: TGTGCCAGCAGTGCCGGACAGTTTCAGCCCCAGCATTTT
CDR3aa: CASSAGQFQPQHF

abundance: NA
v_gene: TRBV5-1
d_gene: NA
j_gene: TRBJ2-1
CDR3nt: TGCGCCAGCAGCCCAGAACGGAATGAGCAGTTCTTC
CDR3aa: CASSPERNEQFF

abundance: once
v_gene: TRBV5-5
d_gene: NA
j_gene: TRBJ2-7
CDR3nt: TGTGCCAGCAGCTTGAAAATCTCCTACGAGCAGTACTTC
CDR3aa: CASSLKISYEQYF

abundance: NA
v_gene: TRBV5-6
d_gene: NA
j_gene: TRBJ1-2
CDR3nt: TGTGCCAGCAGCTTTAAAACGGGGTTGGGCTACACCTTC
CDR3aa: CASSFKTGLGYTF

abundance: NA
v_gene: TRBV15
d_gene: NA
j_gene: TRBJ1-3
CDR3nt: TGTGCCACCAGCAGAGATGTGGGGTCTGGAAACACCATATATTTT
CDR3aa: CATSRDVGSGNTIYF

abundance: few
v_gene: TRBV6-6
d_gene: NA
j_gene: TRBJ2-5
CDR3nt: TGTGCCAGCAGCCCGACCCTCTTCCAGTACTTC
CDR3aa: CASSPTLFQYF

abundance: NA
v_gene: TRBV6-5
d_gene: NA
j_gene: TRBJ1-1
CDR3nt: TGTGCCAGCAGTTACGAGCCGAACACTGAAGCTTTCTTT
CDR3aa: CASSYEPNTEAFF

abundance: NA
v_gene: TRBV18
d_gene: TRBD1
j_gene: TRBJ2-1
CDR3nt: TGTGCCAGCTCACCAGGACAGGGGGCAAATGAGCAGTTCTTC
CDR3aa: CASSPGQGANEQFF

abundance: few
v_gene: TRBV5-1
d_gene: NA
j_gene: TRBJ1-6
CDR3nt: TGCGCCAGCAGACCTTCCAACAAGGAATCACCCCTCCACTTT
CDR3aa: CASRPSNKESPLHF

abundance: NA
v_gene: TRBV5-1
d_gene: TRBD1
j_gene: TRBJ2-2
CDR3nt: TGCGCCAGCAGCTTGGCCTCGGGACAGGGTGGGACCGGGGAGCTGTTTTTT
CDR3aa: CASSLASGQGGTGELFF

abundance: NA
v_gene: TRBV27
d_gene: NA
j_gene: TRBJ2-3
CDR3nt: TGTGCCAGCAGTTTCTGGGGGGATATCGGAGATACGCAGTATTTT
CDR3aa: CASSFWGDIGDTQYF

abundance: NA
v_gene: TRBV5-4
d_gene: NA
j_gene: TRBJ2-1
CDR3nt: TGTGCCAGCAGCCAACGGAGAGGCAATGAGCAGTTCTTC
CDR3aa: CASSQRRGNEQFF

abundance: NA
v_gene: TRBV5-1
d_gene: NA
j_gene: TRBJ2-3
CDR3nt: TGCGCCAGCAGTAAGGGGGGACAAGGCACAGATACGCAGTATTTT
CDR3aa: CASSKGGQGTDTQYF

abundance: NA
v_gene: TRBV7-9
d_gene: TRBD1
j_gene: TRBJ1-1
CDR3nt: TGTGCCAGCAGCCGGGGACAGGGGTCTGAAGCTTTCTTT
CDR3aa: CASSRGQGSEAFF

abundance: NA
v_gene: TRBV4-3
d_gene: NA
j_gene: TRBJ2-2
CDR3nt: TGCGCCAGCAGCCAAGTTTCGGGGGGCCCCGGGGAGCTGTTTTTT
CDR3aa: CASSQVSGGPGELFF

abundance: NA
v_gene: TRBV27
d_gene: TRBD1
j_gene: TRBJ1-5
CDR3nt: TGTGCCAGCAGTGGACAGGGGGGGCAGCCCCAGCATTTT
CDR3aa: CASSGQGGQPQHF

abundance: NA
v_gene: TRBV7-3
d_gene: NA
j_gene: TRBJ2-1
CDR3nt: TGTGCCAGCAGCTCTGGTAGCTGGGGCAATGAGCAGTTCTTC
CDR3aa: CASSSGSWGNEQFF

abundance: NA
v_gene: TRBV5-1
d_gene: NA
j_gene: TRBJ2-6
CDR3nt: TGCGCCAGCAGCTTCGGGGGAAAACTCTCTGGGGCCAACGTCCTGACTTTC
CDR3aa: CASSFGGKLSGANVLTF

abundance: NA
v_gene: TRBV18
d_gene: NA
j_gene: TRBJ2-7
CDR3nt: TGTGCCAGCTCACCAAGTCGGGGGTCCAACGAGCAGTACTTC
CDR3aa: CASSPSRGSNEQYF

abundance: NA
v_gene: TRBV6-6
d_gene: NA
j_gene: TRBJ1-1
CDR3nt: TGTGCCAGCATTTTCCGGGAGAACACTGAAGCTTTCTTT
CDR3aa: CASIFRENTEAFF